The entry that follows covers one TCR beta chain sequence. The antigen is not known. The data derive from a study of T-cell memory formation after mild COVID-19. Across the whole study: TCR clusters were mostly confined to one donor each.

TCRdb processed the 5' RACE reads anew with MiXCR; each CDR3 protein has one entry. There are 400,000 to 500,000 distinct CDR3 sequences in the sample; around 24% occur only once, and around 9% lies in the top ten. Study findings and constraints: CD4/CD8 balance held among clones contracting day 15 to 85, and later expanders leaned CD4+. Prior to infection, memory already included some responding clones, suggesting cross-reactive memory joined. CD4+ clones that contracted lay mainly in CM and EM; CD8+ ones lay in EMRA.

The sample comprised PBMCs or a T cell subset sorted from them (not recorded which). This TCR derives from an adult woman who had mild COVID-19 (a few samples of this study predate the infection). Cell type and time point are not known.

CDR3 amino acids: CASSQVQGGTEAFF. The CDR3 DNA is TGTGCCAGCAGCCAAGTACAGGGGGGGACTGAAGCTTTCTTT. V gene TRBV4-2 combines with J gene TRBJ1-1; TRBD1 agrees at 8 bases. V lost 1 base and J lost 5; bases outside the gene matches: 3. CDR1 is LGHNA and CDR2 is YNFKEQ in the germline V gene. The CDR3 spans 14 residues.